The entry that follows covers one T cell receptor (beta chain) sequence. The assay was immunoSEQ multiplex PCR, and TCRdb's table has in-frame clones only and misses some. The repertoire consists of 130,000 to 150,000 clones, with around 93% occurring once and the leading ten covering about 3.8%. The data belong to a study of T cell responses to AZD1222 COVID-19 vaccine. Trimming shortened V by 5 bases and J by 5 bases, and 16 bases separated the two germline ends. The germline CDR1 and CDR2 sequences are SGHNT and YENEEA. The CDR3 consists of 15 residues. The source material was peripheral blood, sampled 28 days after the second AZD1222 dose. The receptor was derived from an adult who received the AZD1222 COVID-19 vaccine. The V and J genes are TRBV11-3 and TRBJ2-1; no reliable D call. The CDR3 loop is CASSLDRPSNNEQFF. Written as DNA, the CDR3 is TGTGCCAGCAGCCTTGACCGACCCTCTAACAATGAGCAGTTCTTC.